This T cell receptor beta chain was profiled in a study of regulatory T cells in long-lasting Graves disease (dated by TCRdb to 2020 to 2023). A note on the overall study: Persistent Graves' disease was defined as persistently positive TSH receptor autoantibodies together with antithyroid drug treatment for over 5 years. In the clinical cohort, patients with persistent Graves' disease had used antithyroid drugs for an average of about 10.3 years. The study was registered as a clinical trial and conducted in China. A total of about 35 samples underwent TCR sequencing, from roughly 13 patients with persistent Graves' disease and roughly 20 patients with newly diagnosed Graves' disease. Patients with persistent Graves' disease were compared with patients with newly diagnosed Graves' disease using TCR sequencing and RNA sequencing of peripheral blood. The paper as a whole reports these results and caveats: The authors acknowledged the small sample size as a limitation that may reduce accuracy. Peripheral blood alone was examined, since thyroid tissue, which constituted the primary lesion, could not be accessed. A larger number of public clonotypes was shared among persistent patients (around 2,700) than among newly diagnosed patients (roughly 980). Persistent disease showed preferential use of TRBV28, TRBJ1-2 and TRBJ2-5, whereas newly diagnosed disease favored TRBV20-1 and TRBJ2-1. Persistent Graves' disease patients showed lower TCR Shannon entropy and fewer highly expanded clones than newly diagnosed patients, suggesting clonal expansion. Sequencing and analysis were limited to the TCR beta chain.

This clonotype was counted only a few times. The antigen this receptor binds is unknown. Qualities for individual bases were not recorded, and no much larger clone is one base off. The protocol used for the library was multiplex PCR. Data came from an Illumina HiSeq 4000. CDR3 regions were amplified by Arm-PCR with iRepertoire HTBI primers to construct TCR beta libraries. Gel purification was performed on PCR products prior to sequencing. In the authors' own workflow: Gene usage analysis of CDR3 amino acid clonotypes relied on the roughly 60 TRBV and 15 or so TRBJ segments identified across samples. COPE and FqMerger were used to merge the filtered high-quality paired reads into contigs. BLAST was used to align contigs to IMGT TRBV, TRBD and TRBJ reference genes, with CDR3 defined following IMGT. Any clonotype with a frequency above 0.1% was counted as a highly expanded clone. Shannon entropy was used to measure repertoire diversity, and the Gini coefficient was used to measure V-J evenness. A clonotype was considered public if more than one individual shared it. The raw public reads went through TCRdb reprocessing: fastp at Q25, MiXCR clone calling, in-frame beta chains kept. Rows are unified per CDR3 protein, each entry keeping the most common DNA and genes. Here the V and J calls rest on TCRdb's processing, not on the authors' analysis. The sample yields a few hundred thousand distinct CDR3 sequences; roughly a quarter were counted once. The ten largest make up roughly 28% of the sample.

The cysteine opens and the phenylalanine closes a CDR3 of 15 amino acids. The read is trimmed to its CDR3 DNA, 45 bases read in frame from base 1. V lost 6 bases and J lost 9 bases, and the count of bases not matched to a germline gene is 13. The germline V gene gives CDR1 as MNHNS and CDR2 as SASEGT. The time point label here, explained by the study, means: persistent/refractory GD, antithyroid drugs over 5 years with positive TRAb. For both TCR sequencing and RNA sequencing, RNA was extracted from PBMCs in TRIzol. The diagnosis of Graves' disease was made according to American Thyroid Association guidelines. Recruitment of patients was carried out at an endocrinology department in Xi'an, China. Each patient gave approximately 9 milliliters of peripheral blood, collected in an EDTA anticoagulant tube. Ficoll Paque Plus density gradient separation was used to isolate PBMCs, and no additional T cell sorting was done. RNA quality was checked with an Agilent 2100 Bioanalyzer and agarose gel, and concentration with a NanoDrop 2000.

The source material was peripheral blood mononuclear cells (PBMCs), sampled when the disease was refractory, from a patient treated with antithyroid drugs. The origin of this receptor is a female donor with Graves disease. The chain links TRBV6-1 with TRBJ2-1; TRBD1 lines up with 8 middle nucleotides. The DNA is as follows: TGTGCCAGCAGCGACGGACAGGGTAGGAGGAGTGAGCAGTTCTTC. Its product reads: CASSDGQGRRSEQFF.